The present T cell receptor (beta chain) was sequenced within a study of cytomegalovirus exposure and HLA in healthy donors. Primers: 60 Vbeta forward and 13 Jbeta reverse. Profiling relied on immunoSEQ multiplex PCR, and the TCRdb table lists in-frame clones only, not all of them. Of over 150,000 clones in the sample, 80% to 90% are singletons; the top ten hold roughly 7.7%. Trimming removed 0 bases at V and 8 bases at J, with 15 bases between. Germline CDR1 is SGDLS and CDR2 is YYNGEE. This CDR3 is built from 15 residues. This TCR was sampled from a woman aged 25 to 39 in good health and CMV-seropositive. The J gene is TRBJ2-1, the V gene TRBV9, with D tentatively TRBD2 (5 bases). Sample: PBMCs. The CDR3 DNA reads as TGTGCCAGCAGCGTAGAGCCGGGGTTATGGGATGAGCAGTTCTTC. Amino acid sequence: CASSVEPGLWDEQFF.